This T cell receptor (beta chain) was identified during a study of blood T cells in healthy people across ages. The study, taken as a whole, reports: Higher diversity, along with more naive CD4+ cells, distinguished long-lived donors from aged donors.

Comment on this clonotype: The antigen is not known.

A sample-barcoded 5' primer and a J-beta primer mix were used in a second PCR of roughly 7 to 12 cycles. A single record per CDR3 protein comes from TCRdb applying MiXCR to the 5' RACE reads. The top ten clones hold more than 25% of a sample with hundreds of thousands of distinct CDR3 sequences, approximately 53% of them seen once. Germline values: CDR1 SGHTS, CDR2 YDEGEE. The CDR3 is 14 residues long. The V gene end was trimmed by 6 bases and the J gene end by 4 bases; junction bases not matched to a gene: 5. J is TRBJ2-5 and V is TRBV5-8, with TRBD2 identical over 11 bases. The origin of this receptor is a man aged 40-50 years in good health. The sequenced sample consisted of blood. The CDR3 nucleotides read TGTGCCAGCACCAAAGGGACTAGCGGAGAGACCCAGTACTTC. Translated, it gives CASTKGTSGETQYF.